The 23 T cell receptor beta chains in this list originate from one sample, sequenced in a study of response to subunit inactivated influenza vaccine. TCRdb processed the RT-PCR reads anew with MiXCR; each CDR3 protein has one entry. In the table there are roughly 790,000 distinct CDR3 sequences, 21% of which are singletons. The material sequenced was PBMCs from blood, taken 5 days after vaccination. The receptors were sampled from a man between 45 and 60 years old who received an inactivated influenza vaccine.

This clonotype came up a few times. The chain has TRBV20-1 and TRBJ2-3; 8 nucleotides match TRBD2. V lost 4 bases and J lost 5; bases outside the gene matches: 14. Germline V gives CDR1 DFQATT, CDR2 SNEGSKA (reference sequence). The CDR3 contains 16 residues. CDR3 DNA: TGCAGTGCTACCCTTCATTTAGCGGGGTGGAGAGATACGCAGTATTTT. Translation: CSATLHLAGWRDTQYF.

In this sample, this clonotype turned up a few times. CDR3 DNA: TGTGCCAGCAGCTTGGACAGTACTACCCCAGAGACCCAGTACTTC. Amino acids: CASSLDSTTPETQYF. The chain combines TRBV5-5 with TRBJ2-5; D unresolved. With 0 bases removed from V and 4 bases from J, the gap between germline ends came to 13 bases. Germline V gene lookup returns CDR1 SGHKS and CDR2 YYEKEE (reference sequence). The CDR3 loop spans 15 amino acids.

This clonotype has a count of ten or more. The chain employs TRBV12-3 or TRBV12-4 and TRBJ2-2, with D possibly matching TRBD2 (6 bases). The length of the CDR3 is 16 residues. The V and J ends lost 6 bases and 4 bases respectively, with 18 bases between them. The DNA of the CDR3 is TGTGCCAGCAGACCCGACTGGCGGGATACCACCGGGGAGCTGTTTTTT. Translating gives CASRPDWRDTTGELFF.

This clonotype was seen a few times. The rearrangement joins TRBV3-1 to TRBJ1-6; the match to TRBD1 covers 12 bases. Losses at the gene ends were 3 bases for V and 10 bases for J; bases not matched to a gene: 7. This CDR3 has 16 amino acids. Germline lookup yields CDR1 LGHDT and CDR2 YNNKEL (reference sequence). The CDR3: CASSQLSGTGGSPLHF. Written as DNA, the CDR3 is TGTGCCAGCAGCCAGCTCTCCGGGACAGGGGGCTCACCCCTCCACTTT.

This clonotype was picked up a small number of times. V usage is TRBV4-3 and J usage is TRBJ2-3; D tentatively reads TRBD1 or TRBD2 (5 bases each). The germline V and J ends were trimmed by 1 base and 4 bases, with 12 bases remaining between them. From germline, CDR1 is LGHNA and CDR2 YSLEER. The CDR3 contains 15 residues. The CDR3 DNA reads as TGCGCCAGCAGCCAAGTAGTGTTGGGGGCAGATACGCAGTATTTT. This translates into CASSQVVLGADTQYF.

Many counts were recorded for this clonotype. The chain couples TRBV7-9 to TRBJ2-5; no definite D call. V was clipped by 2 bases and J by 2 bases, with 9 bases between them. The CDR3 spans 14 residues. Germline CDR1 is SEHNR and CDR2 is FQNEAQ (reference sequence). The CDR3 sequence: CASSLSRLQETQYF. The DNA of the CDR3 is TGTGCCAGCAGCTTATCAAGGTTACAAGAGACCCAGTACTTC.

J is TRBJ1-1 and V is TRBV4-3; D ambiguous. Germline CDR1 is LGHNA and CDR2 is YSLEER. Trimming took 0 bases from V and 1 from J, leaving 9 bases between them. CDR3 size: 15 residues. CDR3: CASSQDLRPNTEAFF. In DNA, the CDR3 is TGCGCCAGCAGCCAAGATCTTAGACCGAACACTGAAGCTTTCTTT.

The CDR3: CASSHGTGVPYEQYF. CDR3 in DNA: TGTGCCAGCAGCCACGGGACAGGGGTACCCTACGAGCAGTACTTC. V and J are TRBV4-2 and TRBJ2-7, with 10 bases lining up with TRBD1. Unmatched junction bases numbered 4, after V lost 3 bases and J lost 2 bases. This CDR3 is built from 15 residues. Germline CDR1 and CDR2: LGHNA and YNFKEQ.

V usage is TRBV7-9 and J usage is TRBJ1-2; D ambiguous. Germline CDR1 reads SEHNR; CDR2 reads FQNEAQ (reference sequence). V was trimmed by 5 bases and J by 8 bases, leaving 6 bases between them. The CDR3 is 10 amino acids. CDR3 protein: CASSPPGYTF. CDR3 coding DNA: TGTGCCAGCAGCCCACCGGGCTACACCTTC.

The chain employs TRBV11-2 and TRBJ2-5; unclear D gene. The CDR3 length is 13 residues. Trimming stripped 5 bases from V and 5 bases from J, with 12 bases between. Germline assignment: CDR1 SGHAT and CDR2 FQNNGV. Here the CDR3 reads CASSRIILETQYF. For the CDR3, the DNA is TGTGCCAGCAGCCGGATCATATTGGAGACCCAGTACTTC.

This clonotype was detected a few times. The rearrangement links TRBV6-5 to TRBJ2-1; a weak D match, TRBD2 (5 bases). In germline, CDR1 is MNHEY, CDR2 SVGAGI. This CDR3 is built from 14 residues. V was clipped by 0 bases and J by 4 bases, with 7 bases between them. In DNA form, the CDR3 reads TGTGCCAGCAGTTACTCGCGACTATACAATGAGCAGTTCTTC. It specifies CASSYSRLYNEQFF.

The rearrangement joins TRBV7-2 to TRBJ2-3, with D unresolved. Trimming took 5 bases from V and 1 from J, leaving 13 bases between them. The CDR3 sequence is 15 residues long. Germline CDR1 reads SGHTA; CDR2 reads FQGNSA. The CDR3 nucleotides are TGTGCCAGCAGCGAGCGAGATGGGCGCACAGATACGCAGTATTTT. It translates to CASSERDGRTDTQYF.

The sample holds many counts of this clonotype. The chain is built from TRBV20-1 and TRBJ2-7, with 12 bases matching TRBD2. Germline loops: CDR1 DFQATT, CDR2 SNEGSKA (reference sequence). Germline trimming cut 0 bases from V and 5 bases from J; bases unmatched to any gene: 5. The CDR3 covers 15 residues. The CDR3 DNA sequence: TGCAGTGCTAGAGATCCGAGGACTAGCGGGAACGAGCAGTACTTC. This gives the protein CSARDPRTSGNEQYF.

The J gene is TRBJ2-7, the V gene TRBV3-1; D is uncertain. Germline values: CDR1 LGHDT, CDR2 YNNKEL (reference sequence). The CDR3 loop spans 12 amino acids. V lost 4 bases, J lost 6 bases, and 10 bases lay in between. The CDR3 here is CASSRVDFEQYF. CDR3 DNA sequence: TGTGCCAGCAGCCGCGTGGATTTCGAGCAGTACTTC.

This clonotype came up a few times. The V call is TRBV7-3, the J call TRBJ2-1, with 9 bases fitting TRBD2. Trimming removed 0 bases from V and 10 bases from J; junction bases left unmatched: 13. CDR3 length: 17 residues. Germline CDR1 reads SGHTA; CDR2 reads FQGTGA. This CDR3 reads CASSLTGLAGGPEEQFF. Written as DNA, the CDR3 is TGTGCCAGCAGCTTAACGGGGCTGGCGGGAGGGCCGGAGGAGCAGTTCTTC.

Only a few counts were recorded for this clonotype. The chain couples TRBV11-2 to TRBJ2-7; D is ambiguous. V was pared by 5 bases and J by 0 bases, with 14 bases between. This CDR3 has 15 amino acids. CDR1 is SGHAT, CDR2 FQNNGV, per germline. The CDR3 region has the DNA TGTGCCAGCAGCCCGTCCAGGCAACTCTCCTACGAGCAGTACTTC. Amino acid sequence: CASSPSRQLSYEQYF.

The CDR3 sequence: CASSEGGGASNEQFF. CDR3 DNA sequence: TGTGCCAGCAGCGAAGGCGGGGGGGCCAGCAATGAGCAGTTCTTC. The chain joins TRBV9 to TRBJ2-1; 9 bases map to TRBD2. The germline V gene encodes CDR1 SGDLS and CDR2 YYNGEE. With V trimmed by 3 bases and J by 6 bases, 7 bases remained unmatched. CDR3 length equals 15 residues.

The chain links TRBV20-1 to TRBJ2-3; possibly TRBD1 for D (5 bases). With 5 bases removed from V and 1 base from J, the gap between germline ends came to 25 bases. CDR1 is DFQATT, CDR2 SNEGSKA, per germline (reference sequence). There are 18 residues in the CDR3. The CDR3 spells CSASTGVGQARGTDTQYF. The CDR3 DNA is TGCAGTGCTTCGACCGGAGTGGGGCAGGCAAGGGGCACAGATACGCAGTATTTT.

DNA for the CDR3: TGTGCCAGCAGCCCATACCTTCTCTCGGGCAACACAGATACGCAGTATTTT. Translated: CASSPYLLSGNTDTQYF. The chain combines TRBV7-2 with TRBJ2-3; unclear D gene. Per the germline V gene, CDR1 is SGHTA and CDR2 is FQGNSA. V dropped 5 bases and J dropped 2 bases, with 20 bases sitting between them. There are 17 residues in the CDR3.

This rearrangement joins TRBV7-9 to TRBJ2-1; perhaps TRBD2 as D (5 bases). CDR1 and CDR2 (germline): SEHNR, FQNEAQ (reference sequence). The CDR3 runs 14 residues. The ends were cut back, 4 bases at V and 4 bases at J, with 11 bases in the middle. DNA of the CDR3: TGTGCCAGCAGCTCAGAGTGGAGGTACAATGAGCAGTTCTTC. As protein: CASSSEWRYNEQFF.

This clonotype has only one observation. The chain employs TRBV12-3 or TRBV12-4 and TRBJ2-1; D possibly uses TRBD1 or TRBD2 (6 bases each). V was pared by 6 bases and J by 0 bases, with 12 bases between. The CDR3 spans 15 residues. DNA of the CDR3: TGTGCCAGCAGATCGGGGGCCAGCTCCTACAATGAGCAGTTCTTC. Residues: CASRSGASSYNEQFF.

The chain has TRBV6-6 and TRBJ2-7; 12 positions match TRBD1. Losses at the gene ends were 6 bases for V and 12 bases for J; bases not matched to a gene: 6. The CDR3 has 12 amino acids. Per germline, CDR1 MNHNY and CDR2 SVGAGI (reference sequence). CDR3 in amino acids: CASRSGTGGLYF. CDR3 nucleotide sequence: TGTGCCAGCAGGTCCGGGACAGGGGGCCTGTACTTC.

The chain is built from TRBV11-1 and TRBJ2-5; 7 nucleotides align to TRBD1. The trim removed 4 bases at V and 1 base at J, leaving 3 bases unmatched. The CDR3 has 14 amino acids. CDR1 and CDR2 from the germline V gene are SGHAT and FQDESV (reference sequence). The CDR3: CASSWGQFQETQYF. CDR3 nucleotides: TGTGCCAGCAGCTGGGGACAGTTCCAAGAGACCCAGTACTTC.